One T cell receptor beta chain is described in this entry. This sample was included in a study of T cell repertoires in cytomegalovirus infection. Germline V gives CDR1 SGHTA, CDR2 FQGTGA. Losses at the gene ends were 5 bases for V and 4 bases for J; bases not matched to a gene: 11. The CDR3 sequence is 16 residues long. Each CDR3 protein gets one entry after TCRdb re-called the reads with MiXCR. The table has more than 250,000 distinct CDR3 sequences, around 13% seen once. The chain couples TRBV7-3 to TRBJ2-5; 9 bases are a match to TRBD1. The TCR comes from a human donor in good health (CMV status not recorded). Some clones in this sample may be carry-over from other donors' samples. Sequenced input: PBMCs. CDR3 DNA: TGTGCCAGCAGCCCACACGGGGGACAGGGAGGAGAGACCCAGTACTTC. Translation: CASSPHGGQGGETQYF.